The rows below give T cell receptor beta chains drawn from one sample of a study of T cells expressing NK-cell markers. TCRdb reprocessed the 5' RACE reads and reports one entry per CDR3 protein, with no DNA. The sample totals about 390,000 distinct CDR3 sequences. The specimen was blood T cells: a sorted CD56 or NKG2C T cell subset, CD4+ or CD8+ T cells, or bulk PBMC T cells (not recorded which). The receptors were gathered from a woman between 45 and 60 years old in good health. Each CDR3 is given with its conserved first and last residue.

J: TRBJ2-3
V: TRBV5-1
CDR3: CASSPQGLPTDTQYF

J: TRBJ2-1
V: TRBV7-6
CDR3: CASSVVLGPYNEQFF

J: TRBJ2-1
V: TRBV5-8
CDR3: CASSSLAGGTHEQFF

J: TRBJ2-1
V: TRBV7-9
CDR3: CASSPGTGENQGQFF

J: TRBJ2-7
V: TRBV11-2
CDR3: CASSFRDGASVPNEQYF

J: TRBJ2-1
V: TRBV24-1
CDR3: CATSDLQQREEQFF

J: TRBJ1-1
V: TRBV12-3/TRBV12-4
CDR3: CASSLLKTNTEAFF

J: TRBJ2-3
V: TRBV7-3
CDR3: CASSLEGQYGTQYF

J: TRBJ2-7
V: TRBV20-1
CDR3: CSAVSQDRGGYEQYF

J: TRBJ2-3
V: TRBV11-3
CDR3: CASSLRSSPTDTQYF